This is a list of T cell receptor beta chains from one sample in a study of control samples from healthy donors and cancer patients. Assay: immunoSEQ multiplex PCR; the TCRdb copy retains only in-frame clones and omits some. The sample contains about 410,000 clones, 90% of which appear only once. The sample consisted of PBMCs. The receptor source for this set is a man aged 35-49 years with head and neck cancer. The CDR3 runs from the conserved cysteine through the conserved F or W. Fields, in order: CDR3 DNA, CDR3 protein, D gene, clone size, J gene, V gene. The D gene is left open where the match is weak. The listing skips clone size in some rows; elsewhere it reads once, few, many or a size class.

CDR3 DNA: TGTGCCAGTAGGGGGACTGGCTTCTACGAGCAGTACTTC
CDR3 protein: CASRGTGFYEQYF
D gene: -
clone size: once
J gene: TRBJ2-7
V gene: TRBV19

CDR3 DNA: TGTGCCTGGAGGCTAGGGGCTAGCGGGGGACAAGAGACCCAGTACTTC
CDR3 protein: CAWRLGASGGQETQYF
D gene: TRBD2
clone size: -
J gene: TRBJ2-5
V gene: TRBV30

CDR3 DNA: TGTGCCAGCAGTGACAGGGGGTCCTATAATTCACCCCTCCACTTT
CDR3 protein: CASSDRGSYNSPLHF
D gene: TRBD1
clone size: -
J gene: TRBJ1-6
V gene: TRBV6-1

CDR3 DNA: TGTGCCAGCAGCTCCCCCGGGACAGGGGTTTTATACGAGCAGTACTTC
CDR3 protein: CASSSPGTGVLYEQYF
D gene: TRBD1
clone size: -
J gene: TRBJ2-7
V gene: TRBV5-4

CDR3 DNA: TGTGCCAGTAGTCCCCAGGGACGAGGGAGCAATCAGCCCCAGCATTTT
CDR3 protein: CASSPQGRGSNQPQHF
D gene: -
clone size: -
J gene: TRBJ1-5
V gene: TRBV19

CDR3 DNA: TGTGCCAGCAGTCCTTTGGGACAGATTAATTCACCCCTCCACTTT
CDR3 protein: CASSPLGQINSPLHF
D gene: TRBD1
clone size: -
J gene: TRBJ1-6
V gene: TRBV6-5

CDR3 DNA: TGTGCCAGCAGTTTCCCGGACTGGACTGAAGCTTTCTTT
CDR3 protein: CASSFPDWTEAFF
D gene: -
clone size: few
J gene: TRBJ1-1
V gene: TRBV28

CDR3 DNA: TGCAGCGTTGGTCAAGAGACCCAGTACTTC
CDR3 protein: CSVGQETQYF
D gene: -
clone size: -
J gene: TRBJ2-5
V gene: TRBV29-1

CDR3 DNA: TGTGCCAGCAGCCAAGACCAAGCCGGGGGGAGGGCTCGAGCTAACTATGGCTACACCTTC
CDR3 protein: CASSQDQAGGRARANYGYTF
D gene: -
clone size: -
J gene: TRBJ1-2
V gene: TRBV3-1/TRBV3-2

CDR3 DNA: TGTGCCAGCAGTGAGCATACTAGCGGGTACTACAATGAGCAGTTCTTC
CDR3 protein: CASSEHTSGYYNEQFF
D gene: TRBD2
clone size: -
J gene: TRBJ2-1
V gene: TRBV25-1

CDR3 DNA: TGTGCCATCAGTGAGTCAAGGGTTGGCGTGCTCGGGGAGCTGTTTTTT
CDR3 protein: CAISESRVGVLGELFF
D gene: -
clone size: -
J gene: TRBJ2-2
V gene: TRBV10-3

CDR3 DNA: TGTGCCAGCAGCTTATCCCCCTATGGCTACACCTTC
CDR3 protein: CASSLSPYGYTF
D gene: -
clone size: -
J gene: TRBJ1-2
V gene: TRBV7-2

CDR3 DNA: TGTGCCAGCAGTGACCCGTTATATAGCAATCAGCCCCAGCATTTT
CDR3 protein: CASSDPLYSNQPQHF
D gene: -
clone size: -
J gene: TRBJ1-5
V gene: TRBV2

CDR3 DNA: TGCAGTGCTAGTCCGCAGAGTAATTCACCCCTCCACTTT
CDR3 protein: CSASPQSNSPLHF
D gene: -
clone size: -
J gene: TRBJ1-6
V gene: TRBV20-1

CDR3 DNA: TGTGCCAGCAGCTTACTGGGGTCGGGAGGAAATGAGCAGTTCTTC
CDR3 protein: CASSLLGSGGNEQFF
D gene: TRBD2
clone size: -
J gene: TRBJ2-1
V gene: TRBV7-6

CDR3 DNA: TGTGCCAGCTCTCCGTTAGCGGGAGATACGCAGTATTTT
CDR3 protein: CASSPLAGDTQYF
D gene: TRBD2
clone size: -
J gene: TRBJ2-3
V gene: TRBV18

CDR3 DNA: TGTGCCACCAGTGACCCCGGACAGGCCAACGAGCAGTACTTC
CDR3 protein: CATSDPGQANEQYF
D gene: TRBD1
clone size: -
J gene: TRBJ2-7
V gene: TRBV24-1

CDR3 DNA: TGTGCCAGCAGCGGGGTCGGATTTGCCCCAAGTTTTTCACCCCTCCACTTT
CDR3 protein: CASSGVGFAPSFSPLHF
D gene: -
clone size: few
J gene: TRBJ1-6
V gene: TRBV5-5

CDR3 DNA: TGTGCCAGCAGCTGGACTAGCGGGAGTCACGGGGAGCTGTTTTTT
CDR3 protein: CASSWTSGSHGELFF
D gene: TRBD2
clone size: -
J gene: TRBJ2-2
V gene: TRBV5-6

CDR3 DNA: TGTGCCAGCAGTGAACTAGCGGGAGTTCAGGAGACCCAGTACTTC
CDR3 protein: CASSELAGVQETQYF
D gene: TRBD2
clone size: -
J gene: TRBJ2-5
V gene: TRBV6-1

CDR3 DNA: TGTGCCAGTAGTAAAGCCGTCTACCAAGAGACCCAGTACTTC
CDR3 protein: CASSKAVYQETQYF
D gene: -
clone size: few
J gene: TRBJ2-5
V gene: TRBV19

CDR3 DNA: TGTGCCAGTAGTCCGAACAGGGGAGCCGTAAGGGGCTACACCTTC
CDR3 protein: CASSPNRGAVRGYTF
D gene: TRBD1
clone size: -
J gene: TRBJ1-2
V gene: TRBV19

CDR3 DNA: TGTGCCAGCAGCAAGGACAGGCTACGCTACAATGAGCAGTTCTTC
CDR3 protein: CASSKDRLRYNEQFF
D gene: TRBD1
clone size: -
J gene: TRBJ2-1
V gene: TRBV5-4

CDR3 DNA: TGTGCCAGCAGCCCCCATCCAGGGGGTACTAGGAGCTCCTCGTACGAGCAGTACTTC
CDR3 protein: CASSPHPGGTRSSSYEQYF
D gene: TRBD1
clone size: -
J gene: TRBJ2-7
V gene: TRBV3-1/TRBV3-2

CDR3 DNA: TGCGCCAGCAGCGCGGGACTAGCGGGAGCTGGCACCGGGGAGCTGTTTTTT
CDR3 protein: CASSAGLAGAGTGELFF
D gene: TRBD2
clone size: -
J gene: TRBJ2-2
V gene: TRBV5-1

CDR3 DNA: TGTGCCAGCAGCCTCATGCCCCCCCCAGGGGGTGAAGGCTACACCTTC
CDR3 protein: CASSLMPPPGGEGYTF
D gene: TRBD1
clone size: -
J gene: TRBJ1-2
V gene: TRBV7-2

CDR3 DNA: TGTGCCAGCAGCCCCAGGGATTGGCGCGGGAGGGACTATGAGCAGTTCTTC
CDR3 protein: CASSPRDWRGRDYEQFF
D gene: TRBD2
clone size: -
J gene: TRBJ2-1
V gene: TRBV5-4

CDR3 DNA: TGTGCCAGCAGCCGCGGACAGAATGAAAAACTGTTTTTT
CDR3 protein: CASSRGQNEKLFF
D gene: -
clone size: -
J gene: TRBJ1-4
V gene: TRBV7-2

CDR3 DNA: TGCGCCAGCAGTCATCCACAGGCCCGCAATCAGCCCCAGCATTTT
CDR3 protein: CASSHPQARNQPQHF
D gene: -
clone size: -
J gene: TRBJ1-5
V gene: TRBV23-1

CDR3 DNA: TGCGCCAGCAGTGAGTCTCAGGGCTATGGCTACACCTTC
CDR3 protein: CASSESQGYGYTF
D gene: -
clone size: -
J gene: TRBJ1-2
V gene: TRBV10-1

CDR3 DNA: TGTGCCAGCAATGGGGCAGGGGGAGGTTACGCTGAAGCTTTCTTT
CDR3 protein: CASNGAGGGYAEAFF
D gene: TRBD1
clone size: -
J gene: TRBJ1-1
V gene: TRBV28

CDR3 DNA: TGCGCCAGCAGCCAAGAATCCTGGGGCGGGCAGCCCCAGCATTTT
CDR3 protein: CASSQESWGGQPQHF
D gene: -
clone size: -
J gene: TRBJ1-5
V gene: TRBV4-1

CDR3 DNA: TGTGCCAGCAGCTTAGCGGCAACCTCTGGAAACACCATATATTTT
CDR3 protein: CASSLAATSGNTIYF
D gene: -
clone size: -
J gene: TRBJ1-3
V gene: TRBV7-9

CDR3 DNA: TGCAGCGTCCCAGAGACGTTAAGTAAAAACAATGAGCAGTTCTTC
CDR3 protein: CSVPETLSKNNEQFF
D gene: -
clone size: -
J gene: TRBJ2-1
V gene: TRBV29-1

CDR3 DNA: TGTGCCAGCAGCAAGGGGAATGAAAAACTGTTTTTT
CDR3 protein: CASSKGNEKLFF
D gene: -
clone size: -
J gene: TRBJ1-4
V gene: TRBV7-9

CDR3 DNA: TGTGCCAGCAGCTCAGGGGAGGGGAACGGTCCTAGTTTC
CDR3 protein: CASSSGEGNGPSF
D gene: -
clone size: -
J gene: TRBJ1-2
V gene: TRBV28

CDR3 DNA: TGTGCCAGCTCACGCTCGGAAGCTAACTATGGCTACACCTTC
CDR3 protein: CASSRSEANYGYTF
D gene: -
clone size: -
J gene: TRBJ1-2
V gene: TRBV18

CDR3 DNA: TGTGCCAGCAGCCCACGGGACTCGTTTTCCGAGCAGTACTTC
CDR3 protein: CASSPRDSFSEQYF
D gene: -
clone size: -
J gene: TRBJ2-7
V gene: TRBV9

CDR3 DNA: TGCAGCGTTTGGCTCTCGGACTATGGCTACACCTTC
CDR3 protein: CSVWLSDYGYTF
D gene: -
clone size: -
J gene: TRBJ1-2
V gene: TRBV29-1

CDR3 DNA: TGTGCCAGCAGCCGACGTTATTCTTCCTACGAGCAGTACTTC
CDR3 protein: CASSRRYSSYEQYF
D gene: -
clone size: -
J gene: TRBJ2-7
V gene: TRBV14

CDR3 DNA: TGTGCCAGCAGTGACTCTTTTGTGGAAAATTCACCCCTCCACTTT
CDR3 protein: CASSDSFVENSPLHF
D gene: -
clone size: -
J gene: TRBJ1-6
V gene: TRBV6-4

CDR3 DNA: TGCGCCAGCAGTGATCCCTCGCGGGAGCAAGAGACCCAGTACTTC
CDR3 protein: CASSDPSREQETQYF
D gene: TRBD2
clone size: -
J gene: TRBJ2-5
V gene: TRBV10-2

CDR3 DNA: TGTGCCAGCTCACCACGGGGGGCCGCAACTAATGAAAAACTGTTTTTT
CDR3 protein: CASSPRGAATNEKLFF
D gene: -
clone size: -
J gene: TRBJ1-4
V gene: TRBV18

CDR3 DNA: TGTGCCAGCAGCTCCCGGGACAGGGAGACAGATACGCAGTATTTT
CDR3 protein: CASSSRDRETDTQYF
D gene: TRBD1
clone size: -
J gene: TRBJ2-3
V gene: TRBV11-3

CDR3 DNA: TGTGCCAGCAGTTTAATTGGGAGGGTAACGGGGGGCTACACCTTC
CDR3 protein: CASSLIGRVTGGYTF
D gene: -
clone size: -
J gene: TRBJ1-2
V gene: TRBV28